Presented here are 25 T cell receptor beta chains from one specimen sequenced in a study of OX40 agonist ivuxolimab in advanced cancers. This table comes from immunoSEQ multiplex PCR, and its TCRdb copy is limited to in-frame clones, with some not included. The sample yields just over 90,000 clones, around 94% seen once. Specimen: CD4+ or CD8+ T cells sorted from blood, collected in a trial of the OX40 agonist ivuxolimab. The receptors derive from an adult with an advanced solid tumor such as melanoma, head and neck, liver or kidney cancer.

V usage is TRBV14 and J usage is TRBJ1-1; TRBD1 is a possible D gene (5 bases). The CDR3 is made up of 14 amino acids. Germline loops: CDR1 SGHDN, CDR2 FVKESK. Trimming removed 4 bases from V and 5 bases from J, with 14 bases in between. The CDR3 DNA reads TGTGCCAGCAGCCCCTTTACGGGGGGTACTGAAGCTTTCTTT. The encoded protein is CASSPFTGGTEAFF. Full variable domain (rest looked up from reference TRBV14 and TRBJ1-1): EAGVTQFPSHSVIEKGQTVTLRCDPISGHDNLYWYRRVMGKEIKFLLHFVKESKQDESGMPNNRFLAERTGGTYSTLKVQPAELEDSGVYFCASSPFTGGTEAFFGQGTRLTVV.

The chain employs TRBV20-1 and TRBJ1-1; D is possibly TRBD1 (5 bases). This CDR3 comprises 11 residues. Looked up from germline, CDR1 is DFQATT and CDR2 is SNEGSKA (reference sequence). V gave up 2 bases and J gave up 6 bases, with 7 bases separating them. CDR3 residues: CSARRGAEAFF. CDR3 sequence (DNA): TGCAGTGCTAGACGGGGGGCTGAAGCTTTCTTT.

J is TRBJ2-7 and V is TRBV21-1. TRBV21-1 is marked as a pseudogene. CDR3 size: 12 residues. The chain's CDR3 is CAKRHPPYEQYF. In nucleotides, the CDR3 is TGTGCCAAAAGGCACCCTCCCTACGAGCAGTACTTC.

The CDR3 here is CASSALTEAFF. The CDR3 DNA is TGTGCCAGCAGCGCTCTAACTGAAGCTTTCTTT. The chain links TRBV7-9 to TRBJ1-1; no firm D call. The CDR3 is made up of 11 amino acids. Per the germline V gene, CDR1 is SEHNR and CDR2 is FQNEAQ (reference sequence). V gave up 5 bases and J gave up 5 bases, with 6 bases separating them. The whole variable domain, filled in from reference TRBV7-9 and TRBJ1-1, reads DTGVSQNPRHKITKRGQNVTFRCDPISEHNRLYWYRQTLGQGPEFLTYFQNEAQLEKSRLLSDRFSAERPKGSFSTLEIQRTEQGDSAMYLCASSALTEAFFGQGTRLTVV.

This chain joins TRBV27 and TRBJ2-7; no definite D call. This CDR3 spans 13 amino acids. V was trimmed by 5 bases and J by 6 bases, leaving 14 bases between them. CDR1 MNHEY and CDR2 SMNVEV come from the germline V gene (reference sequence). The CDR3 protein is CASSAPTFSEQYF. In DNA, the CDR3 is TGTGCCAGCAGTGCACCTACGTTTAGCGAGCAGTACTTC.

The chain employs TRBV27 and TRBJ2-1, with 7 positions matching TRBD2. V lost 3 bases, J lost 4 bases, and 3 bases stayed unmatched. CDR1 is MNHEY, CDR2 SMNVEV, per germline (reference sequence). This CDR3 has 14 residues. CDR3 coding DNA: TGTGCCAGCAGTTTGGGGGGGAAATACAATGAGCAGTTCTTC. Amino acid sequence: CASSLGGKYNEQFF.

The J gene is TRBJ2-1, the V gene TRBV9, with D tentatively TRBD1 or TRBD2 (5 bases each). Germline V gives CDR1 SGDLS, CDR2 YYNGEE. V dropped 0 bases and J dropped 0 bases, with 13 bases sitting between them. This CDR3 has 17 amino acids. The CDR3 DNA sequence: TGTGCCAGCAGCGTAGAACCGGGACCTAGCTCCTACAATGAGCAGTTCTTC. Amino acid sequence: CASSVEPGPSSYNEQFF.

The V gene is TRBV4-1, the J gene TRBJ2-7; no definite D call. Trimming pared 0 bases from V and 3 bases from J, leaving 3 bases between. The germline V gene has CDR1 MGHRA and CDR2 YSYEKL. This CDR3 has 12 amino acids. The CDR3 spells CASSQDSYEQYF. CDR3 DNA: TGCGCCAGCAGCCAAGACAGCTACGAGCAGTACTTC.

This chain joins TRBV19 and TRBJ2-7, with D possibly TRBD1 on 6 matching bases. Germline CDR1 reads LNHDA; CDR2 reads SQIVND (reference sequence). Trimming took 5 bases from V and 0 from J, leaving 11 bases between them. CDR3 length: 14 residues. CDR3 sequence (DNA): TGTGCCAGTAGTGGAACAGGGTTCTCCTACGAGCAGTACTTC. This gives the protein CASSGTGFSYEQYF.

This chain joins TRBV18 and TRBJ2-7; perhaps D is TRBD1 or TRBD2 (5 bases each). Germline V CDR1 and CDR2: KGHSH, LQKENI. There are 14 residues in the CDR3. Trimming took off 3 bases at V and 3 bases at J, with 12 bases between the two ends. As DNA, the CDR3 is TGTGCCAGCTCACCCCGGGACGGAGGCTACGAGCAGTACTTC. Its protein product is CASSPRDGGYEQYF.

The chain is built from TRBV27 and TRBJ2-3; TRBD2 matches 10 bases. V lost 7 bases, J lost 4 bases, and 14 bases stayed unmatched. Germline V lookup: CDR1 MNHEY, CDR2 SMNVEV (reference sequence). The CDR3 has 17 amino acids. The CDR3 sequence: CASKPSGSEVIPDTQYF. CDR3 sequence (DNA): TGTGCCAGCAAGCCTAGCGGGAGTGAGGTGATTCCAGATACGCAGTATTTT.

The chain couples TRBV27 to TRBJ2-7; 11 positions agree with TRBD2. Germline CDR1 MNHEY, CDR2 SMNVEV (reference sequence). The CDR3 is 16 residues long. J lost 0 bases, V lost 7 bases, and 8 bases had no gene match. The CDR3 protein is CASNAGTSGASYEQYF. In nucleotides, the CDR3 is TGTGCCAGCAACGCCGGGACTAGCGGAGCCTCCTACGAGCAGTACTTC.

The chain couples TRBV7-6 to TRBJ2-7; tentatively, D is TRBD1 (5 bases). The CDR3 has 13 residues. CDR1 SGHVS and CDR2 FNYEAQ come from the germline V gene. Trimming removed 5 bases at V and 2 bases at J, with 10 bases between. The CDR3 loop is CASSRGATYEQYF. The CDR3 nucleotides are TGTGCCAGCAGCCGTGGGGCGACCTACGAGCAGTACTTC.

CDR3 region: CSVQTARNIQYF. DNA of the CDR3: TGCAGCGTACAAACAGCGAGGAACATTCAGTACTTC. The chain joins TRBV29-1 to TRBJ2-4; D is unclear. The CDR3 consists of 12 residues. V was shortened by 6 bases and J by 7 bases, with 13 bases between the two germline ends. CDR1 is SQVTM and CDR2 is ANQGSEA in the germline V gene. Complete variable domain (other parts from reference TRBV29-1 and TRBJ2-4): SAVISQKPSRDICQRGTSLTIQCQVDSQVTMMFWYRQQPGQSLTLIATANQGSEATYESGFVIDKFPISRPNLTFSTLTVSNMSPEDSSIYLCSVQTARNIQYFGAGTRLSVL.

The chain is built from TRBV9 and TRBJ2-2; D unclear. Between the trimmed V and J ends, which lost 3 bases and 3 bases, there was a span of 15 bases. This CDR3 is 16 amino acids long. Germline CDR1 SGDLS, CDR2 YYNGEE. CDR3 coding DNA: TGTGCCAGCAGCGCAAGCCGGGTCTTGGACACCGGGGAGCTGTTTTTT. This encodes CASSASRVLDTGELFF.

The chain links TRBV5-1 to TRBJ2-1, with D tentatively TRBD2 (6 bases). Trimming took 3 bases from V and 0 from J, leaving 16 bases between them. The CDR3 consists of 17 residues. Germline assignment: CDR1 SGHRS and CDR2 YFSETQ. CDR3 in DNA: TGCGCCAGCAGCTCCACCTCCGGGACTTTCTCCTACAATGAGCAGTTCTTC. Translated, it gives CASSSTSGTFSYNEQFF.

The chain carries TRBV29-1 and TRBJ1-1, with D possibly TRBD1 on 6 matching bases. Per the germline V gene, CDR1 is SQVTM and CDR2 is ANQGSEA. The V gene lost 6 bases and the J gene lost 4 bases, with 18 bases spanning the gap. The CDR3 is 14 amino acids. CDR3 sequence: CSVVWGRDSTEAFF. CDR3 bases: TGCAGCGTCGTGTGGGGGCGAGATAGCACTGAAGCTTTCTTT.

This clone has just one count. The chain has TRBV2 and TRBJ2-4; D unresolved. Between the trimmed V and J ends, which lost 7 bases and 0 bases, there was a span of 13 bases. CDR3 length: 15 residues. Germline CDR1 reads SNHLY; CDR2 reads FYNNEI. The CDR3 DNA reads TGTGCCAGCAAAATCAGCTCTGTAGCCAAAAACATTCAGTACTTC. Its translation: CASKISSVAKNIQYF.

J is TRBJ2-1 and V is TRBV2; maybe TRBD1 (5 bases). The V end was cut by 3 bases, the J end by 2 bases, with 14 bases between. This CDR3 is built from 16 residues. From germline, CDR1 is SNHLY and CDR2 FYNNEI. Here the CDR3 reads CASSEVGADTYNEQFF. DNA of the CDR3: TGTGCCAGCAGTGAGGTAGGGGCTGACACCTACAATGAGCAGTTCTTC.

The J gene is TRBJ1-2, the V gene TRBV4-3; D not certain. Germline V gene lookup returns CDR1 LGHNA and CDR2 YSLEER. The V end lost 4 bases, the J end lost 4 bases, and 10 bases lay between the germline ends. The CDR3 loop spans 13 amino acids. The CDR3: CASSPTSFYGYTF. DNA of the CDR3: TGCGCCAGCAGCCCGACCTCCTTCTATGGCTACACCTTC.

The V gene is TRBV29-1, the J gene TRBJ2-3, with 8 bases identical to TRBD2. CDR3 length equals 15 residues. Germline V lookup: CDR1 SQVTM, CDR2 ANQGSEA. V lost 4 bases and J lost 2; bases outside the gene matches: 8. This CDR3 is CSVGGRGAHTDTQYF. The CDR3 DNA sequence: TGCAGCGTTGGGGGGCGGGGGGCCCACACAGATACGCAGTATTTT.

The sample holds one count of this clone. This chain links TRBV14 with TRBJ2-5; 8 nucleotides match TRBD1. Germline V gives CDR1 SGHDN, CDR2 FVKESK. The CDR3 is 16 amino acids. V lost 2 bases, J lost 2 bases, and 7 bases stayed unmatched. In DNA, the CDR3 is TGTGCCAGCAGCCAAATACGACAGGGGAAGCAAGAGACCCAGTACTTC. Translation gives CASSQIRQGKQETQYF.

The chain uses TRBV9 and TRBJ2-3, with 10 nucleotides matching TRBD1. The germline V gene has CDR1 SGDLS and CDR2 YYNGEE. The CDR3 covers 16 residues. V lost 0 bases to trimming and J lost 2 bases; unmatched junction nucleotides: 3. CDR3 loop: CASSVETGGLTDTQYF. The CDR3 nucleotides are TGTGCCAGCAGCGTAGAGACAGGGGGCCTCACAGATACGCAGTATTTT.

The chain combines TRBV29-1 with TRBJ1-2; D is perhaps TRBD1 (6 bases). The V and J ends lost 8 bases and 7 bases respectively, with 17 bases between them. Germline loops: CDR1 SQVTM, CDR2 ANQGSEA. The CDR3 consists of 12 residues. In DNA, the CDR3 is TGCAGCAACCGGGGAGAACAGGGTGGCTACACCTTC. Translation gives CSNRGEQGGYTF.

A few counts support this clone. The genes are TRBV19 and TRBJ1-5, with D maybe TRBD1 (5 bases). This CDR3 is built from 15 residues. The germline V gene has CDR1 LNHDA and CDR2 SQIVND (reference sequence). V lost 6 bases to trimming and J lost 1 base, with 13 bases between them. In nucleotides, the CDR3 is TGTGCCAGTAGCGCCTCCCGGGACAGCAATCAGCCCCAGCATTTT. This gives the protein CASSASRDSNQPQHF. Together with reference TRBV19 and TRBJ1-5, the CDR3 gives the full variable domain: DGGITQSPKYLFRKEGQNVTLSCEQNLNHDAMYWYRQDPGQGLRLIYYSQIVNDFQKGDIAEGYSVSREKKESFPLTVTSAQKNPTAFYLCASSASRDSNQPQHFGDGTRLSIL.